This T cell receptor (beta chain) stems from a study of blood T cell repertoires in COVID-19. At the level of the study: Samples taken during acute and convalescent COVID-19 were collected in the United States, Italy and Spain. The analysed material was cDNA or gDNA that came from T cells, B-cell-depleted T cells, or PBMCs.

Per the study methods: Reference gene primers were amplified, and this amplification served to estimate nucleated cell counts. TCRdb's table, derived via immunoSEQ multiplex PCR, lists solely in-frame clones and lacks some. V, J and clone size reflect that table, while D and trimming were determined from the DNA. This table has some 99,000 clones, roughly 80% appearing once. The CDR3 extends over 12 amino acids. J gave up 9 bases and V 10 bases, and 5 bases lay outside the gene matches. Per the germline V gene, CDR1 is MDHEN and CDR2 is SYDVKM. This clonotype was obtained from a woman aged 80 or older with acute or convalescent COVID-19. The chain uses TRBV28 and TRBJ1-6; the match to TRBD1 covers 8 bases. Sequencing used peripheral blood. The CDR3 loop is CAIVTGGSPLHF. The CDR3 nucleotides are TGTGCCATAGTTACAGGGGGTTCACCCCTCCACTTT. Using reference TRBV28 and TRBJ1-6 for the parts outside the CDR3, the full variable domain is DVKVTQSSRYLVKRTGEKVFLECVQDMDHENMFWYRQDPGLGLRLIYFSYDVKMKEKGDIPEGYSVSREKKERFSLILESASTNQTSMYLCAIVTGGSPLHFGNGTRLTVT.